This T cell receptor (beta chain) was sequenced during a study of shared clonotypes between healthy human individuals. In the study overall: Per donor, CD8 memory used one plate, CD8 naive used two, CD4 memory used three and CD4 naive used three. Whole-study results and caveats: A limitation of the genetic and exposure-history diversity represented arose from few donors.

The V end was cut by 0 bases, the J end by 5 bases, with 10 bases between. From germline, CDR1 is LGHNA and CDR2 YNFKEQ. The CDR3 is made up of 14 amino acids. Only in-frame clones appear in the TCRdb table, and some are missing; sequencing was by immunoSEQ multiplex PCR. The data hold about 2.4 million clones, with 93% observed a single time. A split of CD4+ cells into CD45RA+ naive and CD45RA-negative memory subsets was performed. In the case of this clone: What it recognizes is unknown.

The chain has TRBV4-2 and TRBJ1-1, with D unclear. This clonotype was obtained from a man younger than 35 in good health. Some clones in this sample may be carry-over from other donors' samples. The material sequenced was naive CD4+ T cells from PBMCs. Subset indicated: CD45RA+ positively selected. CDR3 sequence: CASSQDPERTEAFF. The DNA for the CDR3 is TGTGCCAGCAGCCAAGATCCGGAGAGGACTGAAGCTTTCTTT.